This paragraph covers one T cell receptor beta chain sequence. Its specificity is unknown. The entry originates in a study of OX40 agonist ivuxolimab in advanced cancers. About the study: The mean age was roughly 60 years, ranging from 23 to 79, with roughly four fifths of participants male. Findings and caveats of the study: Expanded clones were, on average, more numerous among CD8+ T cells than CD4+. Normalized expansion of T-cell clones was also low for some nonresponders.

Profiling relied on immunoSEQ multiplex PCR, and the TCRdb table lists in-frame clones only, not all of them. Among approximately 50,000 clones listed, 88% were seen once. The CDR3 contains 13 residues. Germline CDR1 and CDR2: SQVTM and ANQGSEA. Trimming took off 3 bases at V and 5 bases at J, with 11 bases between the two ends. Sequences were derived from CD4+ or CD8+ T cells sorted from blood, sampled in a trial of the OX40 agonist ivuxolimab. This TCR was recovered from an adult with an advanced solid tumor such as melanoma, head and neck, liver or kidney cancer. The rearrangement joins TRBV29-1 to TRBJ1-5, with D maybe TRBD1 (6 bases). The CDR3 nucleotides read TGCAGCGTTGAGTTGTCAGGGGATCAGCCCCAGCATTTT. It is translated as CSVELSGDQPQHF.